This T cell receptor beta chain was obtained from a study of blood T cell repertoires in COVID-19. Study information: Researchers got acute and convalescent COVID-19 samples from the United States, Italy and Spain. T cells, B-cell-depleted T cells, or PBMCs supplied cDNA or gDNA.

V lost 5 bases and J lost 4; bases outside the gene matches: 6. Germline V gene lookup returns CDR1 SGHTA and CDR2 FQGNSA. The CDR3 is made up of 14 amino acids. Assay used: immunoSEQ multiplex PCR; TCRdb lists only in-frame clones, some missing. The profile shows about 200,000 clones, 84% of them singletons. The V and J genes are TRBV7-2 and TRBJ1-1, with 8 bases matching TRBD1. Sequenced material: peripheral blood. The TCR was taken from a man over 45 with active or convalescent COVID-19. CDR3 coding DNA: TGTGCCAGCAGCAAAGGACAGGGCAGCACTGAAGCTTTCTTT. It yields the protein CASSKGQGSTEAFF.